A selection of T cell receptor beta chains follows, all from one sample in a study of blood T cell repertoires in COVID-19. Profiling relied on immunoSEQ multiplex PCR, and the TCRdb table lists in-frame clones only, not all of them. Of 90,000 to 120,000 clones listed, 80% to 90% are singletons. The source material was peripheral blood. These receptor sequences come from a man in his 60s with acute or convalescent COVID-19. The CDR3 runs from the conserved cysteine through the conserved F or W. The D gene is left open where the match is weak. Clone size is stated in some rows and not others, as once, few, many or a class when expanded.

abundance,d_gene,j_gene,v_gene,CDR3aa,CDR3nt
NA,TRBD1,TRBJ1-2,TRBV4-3,CASSQQIQGASGYTF,TGCGCCAGCAGCCAACAAATACAGGGGGCCAGTGGCTACACCTTC
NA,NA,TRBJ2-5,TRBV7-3,CASSLMSGYQETQYF,TGTGCCAGCAGCTTAATGTCGGGGTACCAAGAGACCCAGTACTTC
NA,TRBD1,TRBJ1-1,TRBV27,CASSLKDRGGTEAFF,TGTGCCAGCAGTTTAAAGGACAGGGGAGGCACTGAAGCTTTCTTT
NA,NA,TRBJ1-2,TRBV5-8,CASSRPRDWDSGYTF,TGTGCCAGCAGCCGCCCCAGGGATTGGGATTCAGGCTACACCTTC
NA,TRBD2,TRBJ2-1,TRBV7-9,CAVQSGTSGSNEQFF,TGTGCCGTTCAATCCGGGACTAGCGGGAGCAATGAGCAGTTCTTC
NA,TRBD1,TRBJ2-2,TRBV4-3,CASSHLVGDSRPGELFF,TGCGCCAGCAGCCACCTAGTGGGGGACAGTCGGCCCGGGGAGCTGTTTTTT
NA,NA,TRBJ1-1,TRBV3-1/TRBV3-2,CAAAPLSAGDTEAFF,TGTGCAGCAGCCCCCCTAAGCGCAGGGGACACTGAAGCTTTCTTT
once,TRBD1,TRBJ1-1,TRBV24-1,CATSDTPGQSSINTEAFF,TGTGCCACCAGTGATACCCCGGGACAGAGCTCCATAAACACTGAAGCTTTCTTT
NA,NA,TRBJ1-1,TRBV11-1,CASSSREYTEAFF,TGTGCCAGCAGCTCGAGGGAGTACACTGAAGCTTTCTTT
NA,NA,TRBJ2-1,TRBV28,CASSPTSHYNEQFF,TGTGCCAGCAGTCCAACTAGCCACTACAATGAGCAGTTCTTC
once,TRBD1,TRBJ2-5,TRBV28,CASRPSPGQGVETQYF,TGTGCCAGCAGACCGAGCCCGGGACAGGGTGTCGAGACCCAGTACTTC
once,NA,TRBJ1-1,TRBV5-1,CASSLEATALNTEAFF,TGCGCCAGCAGCTTGGAAGCGACAGCGTTGAACACTGAAGCTTTCTTT
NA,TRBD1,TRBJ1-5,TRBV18,CASSPQGQGVKPQHF,TGTGCCAGCTCACCACAGGGACAGGGTGTAAAGCCCCAGCATTTT
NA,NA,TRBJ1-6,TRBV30,CAWSVAGNSPLHF,TGTGCCTGGAGTGTAGCAGGGAATTCACCCCTCCACTTT
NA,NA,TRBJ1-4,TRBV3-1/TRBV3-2,CASTPGLANEKLFF,TGTGCCAGCACCCCTGGACTGGCTAATGAAAAACTGTTTTTT
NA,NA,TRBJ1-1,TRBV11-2,CASSLSPQLNTEAFF,TGTGCCAGCAGCTTATCCCCACAGTTGAACACTGAAGCTTTCTTT
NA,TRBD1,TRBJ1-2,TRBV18,CASSPPGQGLEGYTF,TGTGCCAGCTCACCACCGGGACAGGGGTTGGAGGGCTACACCTTC